This TCR beta chain was sequenced for a study of shared clonotypes between healthy human individuals. Measured with immunoSEQ multiplex PCR; TCRdb has only the in-frame clones, and not every one. The sample records 100,000 to 120,000 clones, about 63% being singletons. The CDR3 is 14 amino acids. The germline V and J ends were trimmed by 0 bases and 8 bases, with 13 bases remaining between them. The clonotype was recovered from a woman aged 25 to 39 in good health. This chain joins TRBV23-1 and TRBJ1-1; maybe TRBD1 (6 bases). TRBV23-1 is given ORF status, its function remaining uncertain. Sequenced material: memory CD8+ T cells sorted from blood. Subset in this sample: CD45RO+ cells pooled with CCR7-negative TemRA cells. The CDR3 nucleotides read TGCGCCAGCAGTCAATCGGGGGCGTGTAAGGAAGCTTTCTTT. Translation: CASSQSGACKEAFF.